The 2 T cell receptor beta chains below were found in one sample sequenced in a study of human T cells and chemical hapten exposure. TCRdb recomputed calls from the RACE reads with MiXCR, one row per CDR3 protein. Of about 190,000 distinct CDR3 sequences in the sample, more than 20% were seen once. The time point is: patch test 3, about 24 weeks after DPC sensitization. Treatment of the sample: therapeutic diphenylcyclopropenone sensitization with weekly scalp DPC. The input for sequencing was whole blood, taken in connection with sensitization to the hapten diphenylcyclopropenone (DPC). The receptors originated from a middle-aged woman with alopecia areata. Some clones in this sample may be carry-over from other donors' samples.

This clonotype was recorded a few times. The chain recombines TRBV29-1 with TRBJ2-5; perhaps TRBD1 as D (6 bases). V shed 7 bases and J shed 5 bases, with 14 bases lying between them. The germline V gene encodes CDR1 SQVTM and CDR2 ANQGSEA. The CDR3 loop spans 12 amino acids. CDR3 sequence: CSGHRETETQYF. CDR3 nucleotide sequence: TGCAGCGGTCACAGGGAAACGGAGACCCAGTACTTC.

V gene TRBV28 combines with J gene TRBJ2-3; D is possibly TRBD2 (6 bases). V was pared by 5 bases and J by 2 bases, with 17 bases between. The CDR3 totals 16 residues. Germline CDR1 and CDR2: MDHEN and SYDVKM. The CDR3 region has the DNA TGTGCCAGCAGTCCCTGGGGGGACGGGCCCACAGATACGCAGTATTTT. Its translation is CASSPWGDGPTDTQYF.